A single sample is the source of the 27 T cell receptor beta chains below, sequenced in a study of response to subunit inactivated influenza vaccine. TCRdb processed the RT-PCR reads anew with MiXCR; each CDR3 protein has one entry. Of 300,000 to 350,000 distinct CDR3 sequences listed, about a fifth were seen once; the top ten hold more than 8.5%. The sequences come from PBMCs from blood, collected around 22 months after vaccination. Receptor source: a man between 50 and 69 years old who received an inactivated influenza vaccine.

The CDR3 coding sequence is TGTGCCAGCAGCCAAGATAACAGGGCGAGATATGGCTACACCTTC. Its protein is CASSQDNRARYGYTF. This rearrangement joins TRBV3-1 to TRBJ1-2; a weak D match, TRBD1 (6 bases). CDR3 length: 15 residues. The germline CDR1 and CDR2 sequences are LGHDT and YNNKEL (reference sequence). V lost 0 bases, J lost 5 bases, and 13 bases lay in between.

In its sample, this clonotype was seen a few times. The chain has TRBV7-2 and TRBJ1-5; D may be TRBD1 (5 bases). CDR1 SGHTA and CDR2 FQGNSA come from the germline V gene. The V end was cut by 5 bases, the J end by 6 bases, with 8 bases between. This CDR3 contains 12 residues. The CDR3 loop reads CASSIQGQPQHF. The CDR3 DNA reads as TGTGCCAGCAGCATTCAGGGTCAGCCCCAGCATTTT.

The chain has TRBV20-1 and TRBJ2-3; 7 positions agree with TRBD1. CDR1 and CDR2 (germline): DFQATT, SNEGSKA (reference sequence). The junction had 9 bases not matched to a gene; V was cut back by 5 bases and J by 1 base. The CDR3 sequence is 15 residues long. This chain's CDR3 is CSALQGQGGTDTQYF. CDR3 coding DNA: TGCAGTGCTTTACAGGGGCAAGGAGGCACAGATACGCAGTATTTT.

The J gene is TRBJ2-3, the V gene TRBV7-9, with D possibly being TRBD1 (5 bases). Germline V gives CDR1 SEHNR, CDR2 FQNEAQ (reference sequence). CDR3 length: 15 amino acids. V was pared by 9 bases and J by 0 bases, with 16 bases between. CDR3 in amino acids: CASGPWAGSTDTQYF. The DNA for the CDR3 is TGTGCCAGTGGCCCTTGGGCAGGGAGCACAGATACGCAGTATTTT. Full variable domain (rest looked up from reference TRBV7-9 and TRBJ2-3): DTGVSQNPRHKITKRGQNVTFRCDPISEHNRLYWYRQTLGQGPEFLTYFQNEAQLEKSRLLSDRFSAERPKGSFSTLEIQRTEQGDSAMYLCASGPWAGSTDTQYFGPGTRLTVL.

Here the CDR3 reads CASSPGQHTLYGYTF. The CDR3 DNA reads as TGTGCCAGCAGCCCGGGACAGCACACCCTCTATGGCTACACCTTC. This chain links TRBV5-6 with TRBJ1-2, with 7 nucleotides matching TRBD1. The CDR3 is made up of 15 amino acids. V shed 4 bases, J shed 4 bases, and the junction held 10 bases outside the gene matches. Germline V gives CDR1 SGHDT, CDR2 YYEEEE.

The rearrangement links TRBV7-6 to TRBJ1-3, with no clear D. Trimming shortened V by 4 bases and J by 4 bases, and 8 bases separated the two germline ends. The CDR3 consists of 13 residues. In germline, CDR1 is SGHVS, CDR2 FNYEAQ. The CDR3 nucleotides are TGTGCCAGCAGCTCCTTGTCCGGAAACACCATATATTTT. The encoded protein is CASSSLSGNTIYF.

This clonotype came up many times. The chain carries TRBV12-3 or TRBV12-4 and TRBJ1-2; D ambiguous. This CDR3 is 15 amino acids long. The V gene lost 6 bases and the J gene lost 4 bases, with 18 bases spanning the gap. In DNA form, the CDR3 reads TGTGCCAGCAGCCAAAGAATAGGGAACCTCTATGGCTACACCTTC. It codes for CASSQRIGNLYGYTF.

This clonotype was found a few times. The CDR3 DNA reads as TGTGCCAGCAGCTTAATGGCTAGGGGTTCCTACGAGCAGTACTTC. As protein: CASSLMARGSYEQYF. The chain links TRBV7-2 to TRBJ2-7; tentative D call: TRBD1 (5 bases). Germline V lookup: CDR1 SGHTA, CDR2 FQGNSA. Deletions cut 2 bases from V and 1 base from J, with 12 bases between. There are 15 residues in the CDR3.

The gene calls are TRBV12-3 or TRBV12-4 and TRBJ2-1, with D unclear. Trimming removed 5 bases from V and 2 bases from J, with 10 bases in between. The length of the CDR3 is 14 residues. Written as DNA, the CDR3 is TGTGCCAGCAGTCCCAAGCGCCCCTACAATGAGCAGTTCTTC. This translates into CASSPKRPYNEQFF.

This clonotype showed up just a few times. The genes are TRBV20-1 and TRBJ1-2, with 7 nucleotides matching TRBD1. V gave up 5 bases and J gave up 8 bases; unmatched junction bases: 5. Germline CDR1 is DFQATT and CDR2 is SNEGSKA (reference sequence). The CDR3 runs 11 residues. The CDR3 region is CSAGQVDGYTF. The CDR3 DNA follows: TGCAGTGCTGGACAGGTCGACGGCTACACCTTC.

The gene calls are TRBV7-9 and TRBJ1-2, with 7 bases matching TRBD1. The CDR3 has 14 amino acids. The junction had 7 bases not matched to a gene; V was cut back by 2 bases and J by 7 bases. Germline V gene lookup returns CDR1 SEHNR and CDR2 FQNEAQ (reference sequence). CDR3 sequence: CASSLPPTGSGYTF. CDR3 coding DNA: TGTGCCAGCAGCTTACCTCCGACAGGGTCTGGCTACACCTTC.

This clonotype was seen a handful of times. The chain is built from TRBV18 and TRBJ1-1; a weak D match, TRBD1 (6 bases). Trimming removed 1 base from V and 1 base from J, with 13 bases in between. Looked up from germline, CDR1 is KGHSH and CDR2 is LQKENI. The CDR3 loop spans 16 amino acids. This chain's CDR3 is CASSPLQGGENTEAFF. The CDR3 nucleotides read TGTGCCAGCTCACCACTTCAAGGGGGGGAGAACACTGAAGCTTTCTTT.

The chain combines TRBV12-3 or TRBV12-4 with TRBJ1-4, with 8 bases fitting TRBD1. The CDR3 sequence is 15 residues long. V lost 5 bases, J lost 5 bases, and 7 bases stayed unmatched. The CDR3 here is CASSISGTGNEKLFF. CDR3 bases: TGTGCCAGCAGTATCTCCGGGACAGGCAATGAAAAACTGTTTTTT.

The chain links TRBV28 to TRBJ2-2; 8 bases are shared with TRBD2. The germline CDR1 and CDR2 sequences are MDHEN and SYDVKM. The CDR3 has 13 amino acids. The V and J ends lost 8 bases and 4 bases, in that order; junction bases with no gene match: 3. The CDR3 reads CASHSGVTGELFF. The CDR3 bases are TGTGCCAGCCATAGCGGGGTCACCGGGGAGCTGTTTTTT.

This clonotype showed up just a few times. The V call is TRBV27, the J call TRBJ1-6; 7 bases line up with TRBD1. Germline V gives CDR1 MNHEY, CDR2 SMNVEV (reference sequence). This CDR3 is built from 14 residues. The J segment lost 9 bases and the V segment lost 5 bases, leaving 7 bases of the junction unmatched. The CDR3: CASSASGGGSPLHF. As DNA, the CDR3 is TGTGCCAGCAGTGCCTCAGGGGGAGGTTCACCCCTCCACTTT.

The chain couples TRBV7-1 to TRBJ1-5, with unresolved D. TRBV7-1 is an open reading frame, and its role is uncertain. Trimming left V 5 bases short and J 9 bases short, with 14 bases between. CDR3 length: 13 residues. CDR3 residues: CASSQNAAGPQHF. For the CDR3, the DNA is TGTGCCAGCAGCCAGAACGCTGCGGGGCCCCAGCATTTT.

This clonotype occurred a few times. The chain uses TRBV29-1 and TRBJ1-2; D is undetermined. V shed 0 bases and J shed 4 bases, with 15 bases lying between them. CDR3 length equals 15 residues. Germline CDR1 reads SQVTM; CDR2 reads ANQGSEA. As DNA, the CDR3 is TGCAGCGTTGAAGATTCAGCATGGGGTGGCTATGGCTACACCTTC. The encoded protein is CSVEDSAWGGYGYTF.

This clonotype was observed many times. The J gene is TRBJ1-1, the V gene TRBV9, with D tentatively TRBD1 (5 bases). Germline V CDR1 and CDR2: SGDLS, YYNGEE. This CDR3 has 15 amino acids. Trimming took off 0 bases at V and 4 bases at J, with 13 bases between the two ends. The CDR3 DNA follows: TGTGCCAGCAGCGTAGGTTTGGGGGAAGCCACTGAAGCTTTCTTT. Translation gives CASSVGLGEATEAFF.

This clonotype was detected only a few times. This CDR3 is CASSQEDGGRSYNEQFF. Written as DNA, the CDR3 is TGTGCCAGCAGCCAAGAGGACGGGGGTCGCTCCTACAATGAGCAGTTCTTC. The chain combines TRBV3-1 with TRBJ2-1; possibly TRBD2 for D (6 bases). CDR1 is LGHDT and CDR2 is YNNKEL in the germline V gene (reference sequence). The length of the CDR3 is 17 residues. Trimming stripped 0 bases from V and 0 bases from J, with 12 bases between.

This clonotype was seen more than once but under ten times. This chain links TRBV4-3 with TRBJ1-2, with D possibly matching TRBD1 (6 bases). Trimming removed 2 bases at V and 6 bases at J, with 13 bases between. This CDR3 spans 14 amino acids. Germline V gives CDR1 LGHNA, CDR2 YSLEER. CDR3 sequence (DNA): TGCGCCAGCAGCCAAAGGGGGGGCATGAATGGCTACACCTTC. Translated: CASSQRGGMNGYTF.

This clonotype has a handful of counts. This chain uses TRBV30 with TRBJ1-4; D perhaps matches TRBD1 (5 bases). Trimming removed 2 bases at V and 5 bases at J, with 12 bases between. The CDR3 extends over 14 amino acids. The germline gives CDR1 GTSNPN, CDR2 SVGIG (reference sequence). The CDR3 protein is CAWSTKGRNEKLFF. CDR3 DNA: TGTGCCTGGAGTACCAAGGGACGAAATGAAAAACTGTTTTTT.

This clonotype occurred a few times. The rearrangement uses TRBV6-2 or TRBV6-3 and TRBJ2-7, with a tentative D call TRBD1 (6 bases). V was pared by 2 bases and J by 4 bases, with 9 bases between. This CDR3 has 13 residues. Per germline, CDR1 MNHEY and CDR2 SVGEGT. The CDR3 sequence: CASSYGGRYEQYF. As DNA, the CDR3 is TGTGCCAGCAGTTACGGGGGCAGGTACGAGCAGTACTTC.

The chain has TRBV10-3 and TRBJ2-2, with D tentatively TRBD1 (8 bases). Germline-derived CDR1 and CDR2 are ENHRY and SYGVKD. V lost 6 bases and J 5 bases, leaving 13 bases between the germline ends. This CDR3 contains 14 residues. The CDR3 reads CAIRQGGNTGELFF. The CDR3 DNA sequence: TGTGCCATCAGACAGGGGGGGAATACCGGGGAGCTGTTTTTT.

This clonotype was detected a few times. V gene TRBV20-1 combines with J gene TRBJ1-5; tentatively, D is TRBD1 (6 bases). The length of the CDR3 is 14 residues. V was clipped by 0 bases and J by 12 bases, with 18 bases between them. Germline V gene sequence: CDR1 DFQATT, CDR2 SNEGSKA (reference sequence). CDR3 residues: CSARDHRALTGQHF. As DNA, the CDR3 is TGCAGTGCTAGAGATCACCGAGCCCTGACAGGCCAGCATTTT.

The gene calls are TRBV29-1 and TRBJ1-2, with 7 bases lining up with TRBD1. CDR3 size: 11 residues. The V gene's germline CDR1 is SQVTM and CDR2 ANQGSEA. The V segment lost 6 bases and the J segment 8 bases; nucleotides outside the gene matches: 6. The CDR3 protein is CSVNDRDGYTF. The CDR3 DNA sequence: TGCAGCGTCAACGACAGGGACGGCTACACCTTC.

This chain links TRBV28 with TRBJ1-4; perhaps TRBD1 as D (6 bases). Germline values: CDR1 MDHEN, CDR2 SYDVKM. The CDR3 covers 16 residues. V lost 7 bases, J lost 4 bases, and 19 bases lay in between. CDR3 sequence: CASTLSGAPNNEKLFF. CDR3 DNA: TGTGCCAGCACTTTGTCGGGGGCGCCTAATAATGAAAAACTGTTTTTT. The variable domain in full, with the rest retrieved from reference TRBV28 and TRBJ1-4, is DVKVTQSSRYLVKRTGEKVFLECVQDMDHENMFWYRQDPGLGLRLIYFSYDVKMKEKGDIPEGYSVSREKKERFSLILESASTNQTSMYLCASTLSGAPNNEKLFFGSGTQLSVL.

This clonotype has ten or more counts. The J gene is TRBJ2-3, the V gene TRBV5-6, with 10 nucleotides matching TRBD2. This CDR3 is 15 amino acids long. Germline CDR1 SGHDT, CDR2 YYEEEE. With V trimmed by 4 bases and J by 3 bases, 5 bases remained unmatched. DNA of the CDR3: TGTGCCAGCAGCGCTAGCGGGAGAAGAACAGATACGCAGTATTTT. Translating it yields CASSASGRRTDTQYF.